The rows below give T cell receptor beta chains drawn from one sample of a study of cytomegalovirus exposure and HLA in healthy donors. Measured with immunoSEQ multiplex PCR; TCRdb has only the in-frame clones, and not every one. The data hold fewer than 250,000 clones, with approximately 80% observed a single time. The material sequenced was PBMCs. The receptors stem from a girl between 10 and 17 years old in good health and CMV-seronegative. Each CDR3 is given with its conserved first and last residue. Fields, in order: J gene, D gene, clone size, V gene, CDR3 protein, CDR3 DNA. D genes are given only for firm matches. Not every row has a clone size; where given, it reads once, few, many or a size class.

TRBJ1-5	TRBD1	NA	TRBV15	CATSTGTGLSNQPQHF	TGTGCCACCAGCACCGGGACAGGACTTAGCAATCAGCCCCAGCATTTT
TRBJ1-4	NA	NA	TRBV28	CASSLPREKLFF	TGTGCCAGCAGTTTGCCGCGTGAAAAACTGTTTTTT
TRBJ1-3	NA	NA	TRBV7-9	CSSDTNLGNTIYF	TGTTCCAGCGATACTAACCTCGGTAACACCATATATTTT
TRBJ2-5	NA	NA	TRBV10-3	CAITPTGIETQYF	TGTGCCATCACCCCAACAGGGATCGAGACCCAGTACTTC
TRBJ2-7	TRBD1	once	TRBV28	CASSRGQGISYEQYF	TGTGCCAGCAGTCGAGGACAGGGGATTTCCTACGAGCAGTACTTC
TRBJ2-2	TRBD2	NA	TRBV29-1	CSVEGLAGMGLFF	TGCAGCGTTGAAGGACTAGCGGGAATGGGGCTGTTTTTT
TRBJ2-7	NA	NA	TRBV7-2	CASSSYPGTYEQYF	TGTGCCAGCAGCTCGTACCCAGGAACCTACGAGCAGTACTTC
TRBJ1-2	TRBD1	NA	TRBV11-2	CASSLEGTGSYGYTF	TGTGCCAGCAGCTTAGAGGGGACAGGGTCTTATGGCTACACCTTC
TRBJ2-1	NA	NA	TRBV30	CAWMRGSYNEQFF	TGTGCCTGGATGAGAGGGAGCTACAATGAGCAGTTCTTC
TRBJ2-7	NA	NA	TRBV7-9	CASSLASHEQYF	TGTGCCAGCAGCTTAGCGAGCCACGAGCAGTACTTC
TRBJ2-2	NA	NA	TRBV5-6	CASSFPRANTGELFF	TGTGCCAGCAGCTTTCCCAGGGCGAACACCGGGGAGCTGTTTTTT
TRBJ2-1	TRBD2	NA	TRBV27	CASSFRLAGYNEQFF	TGTGCCAGCAGTTTCCGGCTAGCGGGGTACAATGAGCAGTTCTTC
TRBJ2-7	NA	once	TRBV6-1	CASGRSGTYEQYF	TGTGCCAGCGGGAGGTCGGGTACCTACGAGCAGTACTTC
TRBJ1-5	NA	NA	TRBV2	CASSDYGRNQPQHF	TGTGCCAGCAGTGATTATGGGAGGAATCAGCCCCAGCATTTT
TRBJ2-7	TRBD2	NA	TRBV28	CASLGGLGEQYF	TGTGCCAGCCTCGGAGGACTAGGGGAGCAGTACTTC
TRBJ1-2	NA	NA	TRBV5-4	CASSLAAVYGYTF	TGTGCCAGCAGCTTGGCCGCGGTTTATGGCTACACCTTC
TRBJ1-4	NA	NA	TRBV5-4	CASSSDATNEKLFF	TGTGCCAGCAGCTCAGATGCAACTAATGAAAAACTGTTTTTT
TRBJ2-7	TRBD1	NA	TRBV30	CAGYRTGSGGIYEQYF	TGTGCCGGATATAGGACAGGGTCAGGTGGAATCTACGAGCAGTACTTC
TRBJ2-3	NA	NA	TRBV7-6	CASSRRSGFFTDTQYF	TGTGCCAGCAGCCGACGTAGCGGCTTCTTCACAGATACGCAGTATTTT
TRBJ2-7	NA	NA	TRBV25-1	CPGSLYEQYF	TGTCCTGGGAGCCTCTACGAGCAGTACTTC